These T cell receptor beta chains were read from a single sample in a study of control samples from healthy donors and cancer patients. Only in-frame clones appear in the TCRdb table, and some are missing; sequencing was by immunoSEQ multiplex PCR. This table has some 210,000 clones, about nine tenths appearing once. Source material: blood. The receptor set was obtained from a young man in good health. CDR3s include the opening cysteine and the closing phenylalanine or tryptophan. A D gene is named only where the DNA matches it firmly. A clone size is listed for some rows: how often the clone was seen (once, few, many), or a class if it is expanded.

j_call clone_size d_call v_call cdr3_aa cdr3_nt
TRBJ1-6 . TRBD1 TRBV18 CASSPGQGAVSPLHF TGTGCCAGCTCACCAGGACAGGGGGCTGTCTCACCCCTCCACTTT
TRBJ2-1 . TRBD1 TRBV24-1 CATSPTGTGVHNEQFF TGTGCCACCAGTCCAACCGGGACAGGGGTTCACAATGAGCAGTTCTTC
TRBJ2-7 . . TRBV13 CASSQGSYEQYF TGTGCCAGCAGCCAAGGCTCCTACGAGCAGTACTTC
TRBJ2-2 . TRBD1 TRBV7-3 CASSLGGQTNTGELFF TGTGCCAGCAGCTTAGGGGGACAGACGAACACCGGGGAGCTGTTTTTT
TRBJ2-2 . . TRBV11-3 CASSLGVRDGLFF TGTGCCAGCAGCTTAGGTGTTCGCGACGGGCTGTTTTTT
TRBJ1-5 . . TRBV9 CARIPPRVGLLFNSNQPQHF TGTGCCAGGATCCCCCCGAGGGTAGGACTCTTATTCAATAGCAATCAGCCCCAGCATTTT
TRBJ1-2 few . TRBV5-4 CAGSTQGLTNYGYTF TGTGCCGGCTCCACCCAGGGGCTCACTAACTATGGCTACACCTTC
TRBJ2-5 . . TRBV4-1 CASSRWRRETQYF TGCGCCAGCAGCCGATGGAGAAGGGAGACCCAGTACTTC
TRBJ1-1 . . TRBV19 CASSMEANTEAFF TGTGCCAGTAGTATGGAGGCGAACACTGAAGCTTTCTTT
TRBJ1-5 . . TRBV4-1 CASSQVQGRPYSNQPQHF TGCGCCAGCAGCCAAGTACAGGGCCGCCCTTATAGCAATCAGCCCCAGCATTTT
TRBJ1-1 . . TRBV4-1 CASSQDRLTEAFF TGCGCCAGCAGCCAAGACCGGTTGACTGAAGCTTTCTTT
TRBJ2-7 . . TRBV6-1 CASSEIRGGQTMYEQYF TGTGCCAGCAGTGAAATTAGGGGGGGACAGACGATGTACGAGCAGTACTTC
TRBJ1-1 . TRBD1 TRBV7-9 CASSPRSGGPEAFF TGTGCCAGCAGCCCCCGATCAGGGGGCCCCGAAGCTTTCTTT
TRBJ2-7 . . TRBV6-1 CASSELRLGNSLYEQYF TGTGCCAGCAGTGAACTTCGCCTAGGCAACAGCCTCTACGAGCAGTACTTC
TRBJ2-2 once . TRBV24-1 CATSRGIGELFF TGTGCCACCAGTCGGGGGATCGGGGAGCTGTTTTTT
TRBJ1-3 once TRBD1 TRBV19 CASSIRDSSGNTIYF TGTGCCAGTAGTATCCGGGACAGCTCTGGAAACACCATATATTTT
TRBJ1-1 . TRBD1 TRBV7-8 CASSLATGGVTEAFF TGTGCCAGCAGCTTAGCGACAGGGGGCGTTACTGAAGCTTTCTTT
TRBJ2-7 . . TRBV10-1 CASSESTTGPKNEQYF TGCGCCAGCAGTGAGTCGACGACAGGTCCCAAAAACGAGCAGTACTTC
TRBJ1-1 . . TRBV19 CASSFMIWGGATREAFF TGTGCCAGTAGTTTTATGATATGGGGGGGCGCAACTAGGGAAGCTTTCTTT
TRBJ1-6 . . TRBV12-3/TRBV12-4 CASGVREAPLHF TGTGCCAGCGGTGTGAGAGAGGCACCCCTCCACTTT
TRBJ2-3 . . TRBV2 CASSEGTDTQYF TGTGCCAGCAGTGAAGGTACAGATACGCAGTATTTT
TRBJ1-2 . TRBD1 TRBV11-2 CASSTRQGLYGYTF TGTGCCAGCAGCACGAGACAGGGCCTATATGGCTACACCTTC
TRBJ1-6 . . TRBV7-9 CASSPKSGGLIESPLHF TGTGCCAGCAGCCCTAAGTCGGGTGGGCTGATCGAATCACCCCTCCACTTT
TRBJ2-5 once TRBD1 TRBV24-1 CATSDLGTGERETQYF TGTGCCACCAGTGATTTGGGGACAGGGGAGAGAGAGACCCAGTACTTC
TRBJ1-2 few TRBD1 TRBV19 CASLGQHYTF TGTGCCAGTCTGGGACAGCACTACACCTTC
TRBJ1-3 . . TRBV30 CAWSVGNTIYF TGTGCCTGGAGTGTTGGAAACACCATATATTTT
TRBJ2-4 few . TRBV19 CASSIAPRNTKNIQYF TGTGCCAGTAGTATAGCCCCAAGGAACACCAAAAACATTCAGTACTTC
TRBJ2-2 once TRBD2 TRBV11-2 CASSFRRGGDTGELFF TGTGCCAGCAGCTTTCGGCGGGGGGGCGACACCGGGGAGCTGTTTTTT
TRBJ1-1 . . TRBV7-3 CASSLSSLRNTEAFF TGTGCCAGCAGCTTATCCAGTTTACGCAACACTGAAGCTTTCTTT
TRBJ2-1 . . TRBV6-1 CASSDYSARPEFF TGTGCCAGCAGTGATTACTCAGCCAGGCCGGAGTTCTTC
TRBJ1-1 few . TRBV27 CASSSFRDSQMAFF TGTGCCAGCAGTTCGTTCCGGGACTCACAGATGGCTTTCTTT
TRBJ1-2 . TRBD1 TRBV7-9 CASSLASGRGDGYTF TGTGCCAGCAGCTTAGCCTCGGGCAGGGGGGATGGCTACACCTTC
TRBJ1-2 . . TRBV19 CASSPRDKYGYGYTF TGTGCCAGTAGTCCTCGCGACAAGTACGGCTATGGCTACACCTTC
TRBJ2-7 . TRBD1 TRBV28 CASRPYGTGGNEQYF TGTGCCAGCAGACCCTACGGGACAGGGGGCAACGAGCAGTACTTC
TRBJ1-2 . TRBD1 TRBV11-2 CASSSTGFGYTF TGTGCCAGCAGCTCGACAGGGTTTGGCTACACCTTC
TRBJ1-1 . . TRBV5-1 CASSLGLRGNTEAFF TGCGCCAGCAGCTTGGGCCTCAGGGGGAACACTGAAGCTTTCTTT
TRBJ1-1 . . TRBV12-2 CASRPQPEMTYPKNTEAFF TGTGCAAGTCGCCCCCAGCCTGAAATGACATATCCTAAGAACACTGAAGCTTTCTTT
TRBJ1-2 . TRBD1 TRBV6-5 CASRETGDYGYTF TGTGCCAGCAGAGAGACAGGGGACTATGGCTACACCTTC
TRBJ1-2 . . TRBV19 CASSIETQGYYGYTF TGTGCCAGTAGTATAGAGACTCAGGGGTACTATGGCTACACCTTC
TRBJ2-3 . TRBD2 TRBV5-1 CASSGRGLDSVTDTQYF TGCGCCAGCAGCGGACGGGGACTAGACTCGGTCACAGATACGCAGTATTTT
TRBJ2-1 . . TRBV5-6 CASSLTRNEQFF TGTGCCAGCAGCTTGACCCGAAATGAGCAGTTCTTC
TRBJ2-3 . . TRBV28 CASSPGGAFTDTQYF TGTGCCAGCAGTCCCGGGGGCGCTTTCACAGATACGCAGTATTTT
TRBJ1-1 once TRBD1 TRBV12-3/TRBV12-4 CASSEGQILTFF TGTGCCAGCAGTGAGGGACAGATCTTAACTTTCTTT
TRBJ2-1 once TRBD1 TRBV29-1 CSVEELQGANNEQFF TGCAGCGTTGAAGAGCTACAGGGGGCGAATAATGAGCAGTTCTTC
TRBJ1-2 . TRBD1 TRBV29-1 CSVEADGDSLLSNYGYTF TGCAGCGTTGAAGCTGATGGGGACAGCCTATTAAGTAACTATGGCTACACCTTC
TRBJ1-2 . . TRBV5-3 CARSFSWGLIVGYTF TGTGCCAGAAGCTTCTCCTGGGGGCTGATTGTTGGCTACACCTTC
TRBJ2-3 . TRBD2 TRBV5-1 CASSSRGGLSTDTQYF TGCGCCAGCAGCTCTCGGGGGGGCCTTAGCACAGATACGCAGTATTTT
TRBJ1-1 . TRBD1 TRBV18 CASSPQQGTEAFF TGTGCCAGCTCACCCCAACAGGGGACTGAAGCTTTCTTT
TRBJ1-5 . TRBD1 TRBV6-2/TRBV6-3 CASSSGQGTGQPQHF TGTGCCAGCAGCTCGGGACAGGGTACCGGTCAGCCCCAGCATTTT
TRBJ1-2 . TRBD1 TRBV6-6 CASLDRGIYGYTF TGTGCCAGCCTTGACAGGGGTATCTATGGCTACACCTTC
TRBJ1-5 once . TRBV10-3 CAIGGDPNQPQHF TGTGCCATCGGGGGGGACCCAAATCAGCCCCAGCATTTT
TRBJ2-3 . . TRBV9 CASSVGASGTDTQYF TGTGCCAGCAGCGTAGGGGCTAGCGGCACAGATACGCAGTATTTT
TRBJ1-1 . . TRBV30 CAWSDNTEAFF TGTGCCTGGAGTGACAATACTGAAGCTTTCTTT
TRBJ1-4 . TRBD1 TRBV30 CAWSRTGGSEKLFF TGTGCCTGGAGCCGGACAGGGGGATCTGAAAAACTGTTTTTT
TRBJ2-1 . TRBD1 TRBV6-5 CASSKPGQGVYEQFF TGTGCCAGCAGCAAACCGGGACAGGGGGTCTATGAGCAGTTCTTC